The rows below give T cell receptor beta chains drawn from one sample of a study of quantifying T cell responses using KT2 cells. TCRdb independently ran MiXCR on the UMI-ligation and nested PCR reads; one entry per CDR3 protein. In the table there are about 41,000 distinct CDR3 sequences, over 15% of which are singletons. The sequencing sample was made of PBMCs spiked with cells of the T cell clone KT2. Receptors originate from a human donor. CDR3s include the opening cysteine and the closing phenylalanine or tryptophan. The order of the fields is clone size, CDR3 length, J gene, V gene, D gene, CDR3 protein, CDR3 DNA. The D gene is left open where the match is weak. Not all rows give a size; the values are once, few, many and, for expanded clones, a class.

>few|11|TRBJ2-1|TRBV12-3/TRBV12-4|NA
CASSKGNEQFF
TGTGCCAGCAGCAAAGGGAATGAGCAGTTCTTC
>many|15|TRBJ1-1|TRBV29-1|NA
CSAQGGGAGNTEAFF
TGCAGCGCCCAAGGGGGGGGCGCGGGGAACACTGAAGCTTTCTTT
>NA|14|TRBJ2-2|TRBV2|NA
CASTPGGNTGELFF
TGTGCCAGCACTCCGGGCGGAAACACCGGGGAGCTGTTTTTT
>NA|10|TRBJ2-7|TRBV10-3|NA
CAILSYEQYF
TGTGCCATCCTTTCCTACGAGCAGTACTTC
>NA|16|TRBJ2-1|TRBV20-1|TRBD2
CSALRPLAGGPNEQFF
TGCAGTGCTCTTCGCCCGCTAGCGGGGGGGCCCAATGAGCAGTTCTTC
>few|14|TRBJ2-3|TRBV14|NA
CASTKAGSPDTQYF
TGTGCCAGCACCAAGGCTGGTTCACCAGATACGCAGTATTTT
>many|12|TRBJ2-1|TRBV18|NA
CASSPTALEQFF
TGTGCCAGCTCACCCACAGCTCTAGAGCAGTTCTTC
>few|15|TRBJ2-7|TRBV20-1|TRBD2
CSATSPGTSDYEQYF
TGCAGTGCTACCTCCCCCGGGACTAGCGACTACGAGCAGTACTTC
>few|14|TRBJ2-5|TRBV6-1|NA
CASSDGGGAETQYF
TGTGCCAGCAGTGATGGGGGGGGGGCCGAGACCCAGTACTTC
>few|13|TRBJ2-2|TRBV6-1|TRBD1
CASTEQGAGELFF
TGTGCCAGCACCGAACAGGGGGCCGGGGAGCTGTTTTTT
>NA|17|TRBJ2-1|TRBV24-1|TRBD2
CATSDFEASSGYNEQFF
TGTGCCACCAGTGATTTCGAAGCGTCTAGCGGCTACAATGAGCAGTTCTTC
>NA|15|TRBJ1-6|TRBV25-1|TRBD1
CASSEDHRGNSPLHF
TGTGCCAGCAGTGAAGACCACAGGGGTAATTCACCCCTCCACTTT
>many|15|TRBJ2-1|TRBV6-2/TRBV6-3|NA
CASSYGGARSNEQFF
TGTGCCAGCAGTTATGGCGGGGCAAGAAGCAATGAGCAGTTCTTC
>many|15|TRBJ2-7|TRBV7-2|NA
CASSQKSLANYEQYF
TGTGCCAGCAGCCAGAAGTCTCTAGCGAACTACGAGCAGTACTTC
>NA|12|TRBJ1-1|TRBV6-1|NA
CASSKGTRGAFF
TGTGCCAGCAGTAAAGGGACTCGGGGAGCTTTCTTT
>NA|17|TRBJ1-1|TRBV4-1|NA
CASSQEGGASSYTEAFF
TGCGCCAGCAGCCAAGAGGGGGGCGCGTCAAGTTACACTGAAGCTTTCTTT
>NA|14|TRBJ1-5|TRBV7-8|NA
CASSLGRVDQPQHF
TGTGCCAGCAGCTTAGGCAGGGTAGATCAGCCCCAGCATTTT
>many|12|TRBJ2-1|TRBV6-5|TRBD2
CASSSGSGEQFF
TGTGCCAGCTCTAGCGGGAGCGGTGAGCAGTTCTTC
>NA|14|TRBJ1-5|TRBV20-1|NA
CSGVSPGSNQPQHF
TGCAGTGGGGTGAGTCCTGGTAGCAATCAGCCCCAGCATTTT
>few|14|TRBJ2-7|TRBV12-3/TRBV12-4|TRBD1
CASSDRDRSYEQYF
TGTGCCAGCAGTGACCGGGACAGGAGCTACGAGCAGTACTTC
>many|12|TRBJ1-1|TRBV12-3/TRBV12-4|TRBD1
CASSFWDREAFF
TGTGCCAGCAGTTTCTGGGACAGAGAAGCTTTCTTT
>few|20|TRBJ2-2|TRBV2|TRBD2
CASMRLAVGWIVLNTGELFF
TGTGCCAGCATGCGACTAGCGGTTGGATGGATTGTCTTGAACACCGGGGAGCTGTTTTTT
>NA|15|TRBJ2-7|TRBV12-3/TRBV12-4|TRBD1
CASSLGSGTGIEQYF
TGTGCCAGCAGTTTGGGATCCGGGACAGGGATCGAGCAGTACTTC
>NA|15|TRBJ2-1|TRBV6-5|TRBD2
CASRRLAGGGAEQFF
TGTGCCAGCAGACGACTAGCGGGAGGAGGTGCTGAGCAGTTCTTC
>few|14|TRBJ2-7|TRBV5-1|NA
CASRSGSGTYEQYF
TGCGCCAGCAGGAGCGGCAGCGGTACCTACGAGCAGTACTTC
>few|17|TRBJ2-3|TRBV27|TRBD2
CASSPTGTSAHTDTQYF
TGTGCCAGCAGCCCAACCGGGACTAGCGCGCACACAGATACGCAGTATTTT
>NA|18|TRBJ2-6|TRBV9|TRBD1
CASSSHRGQSSGANVLTF
TGTGCCAGCAGCAGCCACAGGGGGCAAAGCTCTGGGGCCAACGTCCTGACTTTC
>many|16|TRBJ2-1|TRBV15|TRBD2
CATRGAQRGLSNEQFF
TGTGCCACCAGGGGTGCCCAGCGGGGTCTGAGCAATGAGCAGTTCTTC
>NA|12|TRBJ1-1|TRBV6-2/TRBV6-3|TRBD1
CASWDSWTEAFF
TGTGCCAGCTGGGACAGTTGGACTGAAGCTTTCTTT
>NA|13|TRBJ2-4|TRBV10-3|NA
CAISEGRQVDQYF
TGTGCCATCAGTGAGGGTCGACAGGTAGACCAGTACTTC
>NA|11|TRBJ1-2|TRBV20-1|NA
CSARGPYGYTF
TGCAGTGCTAGAGGACCCTATGGCTACACCTTC
>few|14|TRBJ1-5|TRBV29-1|NA
CSAMLGGSNQPQHF
TGCAGCGCCATGCTTGGGGGGAGCAATCAGCCCCAGCATTTT
>NA|16|TRBJ2-1|TRBV11-1|TRBD2
CASSLAAGATYNEQFF
TGTGCCAGCAGCTTAGCGGCGGGAGCCACCTACAATGAGCAGTTCTTC
>NA|13|TRBJ1-2|TRBV6-2/TRBV6-3|TRBD1
CASSLDRSSGYTF
TGTGCCAGCAGTCTGGACAGGTCGAGCGGCTACACCTTC
>NA|15|TRBJ1-1|TRBV2|TRBD1
CASRMRQGLGTEAFF
TGTGCCAGCAGGATGAGACAGGGACTGGGAACTGAAGCTTTCTTT
>NA|13|TRBJ2-1|TRBV5-6|NA
CASSFRRDNEQFF
TGTGCCAGCAGCTTCCGCAGGGACAATGAGCAGTTCTTC
>many|12|TRBJ1-2|TRBV5-1|NA
CASSLDNYGYTF
TGCGCCAGCAGCTTGGACAACTATGGCTACACCTTC
>NA|16|TRBJ2-2|TRBV7-6|NA
CASSLIRTENTGELFF
TGTGCCAGCAGCTTAATAAGGACGGAGAACACCGGGGAGCTGTTTTTT
>few|15|TRBJ1-1|TRBV6-5|TRBD1
CASSYLRQGSQEAFF
TGTGCCAGCAGTTACCTCCGACAGGGGTCACAGGAAGCTTTCTTT
>NA|16|TRBJ2-1|TRBV7-2|TRBD2
CASSSRTSGRTNEQFF
TGTGCCAGCAGCTCCCGGACTAGCGGGAGGACAAATGAGCAGTTCTTC
>NA|14|TRBJ2-1|TRBV6-6|TRBD1
CASKDRVGNGEQFF
TGTGCCAGCAAGGACAGGGTTGGAAATGGTGAGCAGTTCTTC
>NA|13|TRBJ2-5|TRBV11-2|NA
CASRLGHQETQYF
TGTGCCAGCAGACTTGGACACCAAGAGACCCAGTACTTC
>few|17|TRBJ1-1|TRBV12-3/TRBV12-4|NA
CASSLGGQQAANTEAFF
TGTGCCAGCAGTTTAGGAGGACAGCAGGCAGCGAACACTGAAGCTTTCTTT
>many|17|TRBJ2-7|TRBV6-6|TRBD2
CASSYSPSGGTSYEQYF
TGTGCCAGCAGTTACTCGCCGAGCGGGGGAACGTCCTACGAGCAGTACTTC
>NA|14|TRBJ2-7|TRBV11-2|NA
CASSPPPVAFEQYF
TGTGCCAGCAGCCCCCCCCCGGTCGCTTTCGAGCAGTACTTC
>many|13|TRBJ2-3|TRBV29-1|NA
CSVLDGETDTQYF
TGCAGCGTATTAGACGGTGAGACAGATACGCAGTATTTT
>NA|13|TRBJ2-3|TRBV20-1|TRBD2
CSAQSGGPDTQYF
TGCAGTGCGCAAAGCGGGGGGCCAGATACGCAGTATTTT
>NA|14|TRBJ1-2|TRBV12-3/TRBV12-4|NA
CASSFHMGDYGYTF
TGTGCCAGCAGTTTCCACATGGGAGACTATGGCTACACCTTC
>many|13|TRBJ1-4|TRBV13|NA
CASSSGFRGKLFF
TGTGCCAGCAGCTCGGGGTTTCGGGGTAAACTGTTTTTT
>few|14|TRBJ2-2|TRBV29-1|NA
CSALPQGTAGELFF
TGCAGCGCCTTACCCCAGGGAACGGCCGGGGAGCTGTTTTTT
>NA|16|TRBJ2-1|TRBV15|NA
CATSRDVTGPVDEQFF
TGTGCCACCAGCAGAGATGTGACCGGCCCCGTCGATGAGCAGTTCTTC
>few|14|TRBJ2-7|TRBV2|TRBD1
CASTRQGASYEQYF
TGTGCCAGCACCCGACAGGGGGCATCCTACGAGCAGTACTTC
>NA|15|TRBJ2-3|TRBV29-1|NA
CSVIKGLRITDTQYF
TGCAGCGTTATAAAAGGACTTAGAATCACAGATACGCAGTATTTT
>NA|14|TRBJ1-1|TRBV23-1|NA
CASIGITFLSEAFF
TGCGCCAGCATCGGCATTACGTTTCTGTCTGAAGCTTTCTTT
>NA|12|TRBJ2-1|TRBV2|NA
CARGVAGNEQFF
TGTGCCCGCGGGGTTGCTGGCAATGAGCAGTTCTTC
>few|13|TRBJ2-7|TRBV29-1|TRBD1
CSVGVTGGYEQYF
TGCAGCGTTGGTGTGACAGGGGGCTACGAGCAGTACTTC
>NA|12|TRBJ2-1|TRBV20-1|NA
CSARWSGAEQFF
TGCAGTGCTAGGTGGTCCGGGGCTGAGCAGTTCTTC